This T cell receptor (beta chain) was sequenced for a study of cytomegalovirus exposure and HLA in healthy donors. Study results and caveats: Published work reported that the classifier diagnosed cytomegalovirus status with high specificity and sensitivity. The study listed approximately 160 cytomegalovirus-associated TCR beta chains.

Sequencing was performed with immunoSEQ multiplex PCR; in TCRdb, only in-frame clones are kept and a portion is missing. In the table there are over 150,000 clones, roughly 90% of which are singletons. The CDR3 sequence is 14 residues long. Trimming took off 5 bases at V and 3 bases at J, with 14 bases between the two ends. Germline V CDR1 and CDR2: SNHLY, FYNNEI. This clone showed up just a few times. Antigen unknown. V usage is TRBV2 and J usage is TRBJ2-7; TRBD1 is a possible D gene (6 bases). This TCR derives from a young woman in good health and CMV-seronegative. The specimen was PBMCs. The CDR3 spells CASSQQGSNYEQYF. The CDR3 DNA sequence: TGTGCCAGCAGTCAACAGGGAAGTAACTACGAGCAGTACTTC. The variable domain in full, with the rest retrieved from reference TRBV2 and TRBJ2-7, is EPEVTQTPSHQVTQMGQEVILRCVPISNHLYFYWYRQILGQKVEFLVSFYNNEISEKSEIFDDQFSVERPDGSNFTLKIRSTKLEDSAMYFCASSQQGSNYEQYFGPGTRLTVT.